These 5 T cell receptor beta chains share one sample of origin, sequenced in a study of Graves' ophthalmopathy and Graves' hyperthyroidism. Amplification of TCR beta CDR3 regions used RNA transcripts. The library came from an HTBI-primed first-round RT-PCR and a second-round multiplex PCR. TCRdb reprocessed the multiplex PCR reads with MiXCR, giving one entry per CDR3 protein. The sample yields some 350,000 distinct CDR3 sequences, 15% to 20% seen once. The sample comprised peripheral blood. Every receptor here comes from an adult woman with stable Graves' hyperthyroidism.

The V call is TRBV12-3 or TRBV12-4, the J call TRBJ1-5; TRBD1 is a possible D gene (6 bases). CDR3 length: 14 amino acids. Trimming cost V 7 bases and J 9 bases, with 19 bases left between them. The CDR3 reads CASTSKDRFGPQHF. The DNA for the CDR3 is TGTGCCAGCACCTCGAAGGACAGATTTGGGCCCCAGCATTTT.

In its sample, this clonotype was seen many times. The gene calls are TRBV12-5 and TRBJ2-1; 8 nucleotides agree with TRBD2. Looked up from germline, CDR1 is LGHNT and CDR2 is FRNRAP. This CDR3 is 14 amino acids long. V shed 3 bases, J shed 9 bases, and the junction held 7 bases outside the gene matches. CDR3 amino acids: CASGFGGGLGEQFF. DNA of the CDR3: TGTGCTAGTGGTTTCGGCGGGGGGCTGGGTGAGCAGTTCTTC. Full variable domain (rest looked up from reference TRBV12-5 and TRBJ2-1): DARVTQTPRHKVTEMGQEVTMRCQPILGHNTVFWYRQTMMQGLELLAYFRNRAPLDDSGMPKDRFSAEMPDATLATLKIQPSEPRDSAVYFCASGFGGGLGEQFFGPGTRLTVL.

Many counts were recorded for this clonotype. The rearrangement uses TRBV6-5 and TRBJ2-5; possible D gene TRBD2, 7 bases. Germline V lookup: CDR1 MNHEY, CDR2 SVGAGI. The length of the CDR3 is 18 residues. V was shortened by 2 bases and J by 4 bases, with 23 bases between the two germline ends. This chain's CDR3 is CASSYAGATGEWGETQYF. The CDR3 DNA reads TGTGCCAGCAGTTACGCGGGGGCGACGGGGGAATGGGGAGAGACCCAGTACTTC.

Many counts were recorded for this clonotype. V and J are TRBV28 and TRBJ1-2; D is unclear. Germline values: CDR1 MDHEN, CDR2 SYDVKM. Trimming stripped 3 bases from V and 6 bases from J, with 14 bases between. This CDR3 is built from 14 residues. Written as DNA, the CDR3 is TGTGCCAGCAGTTTTCCCACGACTAGGGATGGCTACACCTTC. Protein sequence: CASSFPTTRDGYTF.

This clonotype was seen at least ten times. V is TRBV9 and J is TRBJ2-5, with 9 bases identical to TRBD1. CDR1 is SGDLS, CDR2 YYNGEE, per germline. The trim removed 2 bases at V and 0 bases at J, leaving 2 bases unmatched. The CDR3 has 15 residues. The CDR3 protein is CASSVTGGYQETQYF. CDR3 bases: TGTGCCAGCAGCGTCACAGGGGGCTACCAAGAGACCCAGTACTTC. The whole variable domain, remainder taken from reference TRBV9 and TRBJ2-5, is DSGVTQTPKHLITATGQRVTLRCSPRSGDLSVYWYQQSLDQGLQFLIQYYNGEERAKGNILERFSAQQFPDLHSELNLSSLELGDSALYFCASSVTGGYQETQYFGPGTRLLVL.